A selection of T cell receptor beta chains follows, all from one sample in a study of T cell responses to AZD1222 COVID-19 vaccine. Repertoires were generated with immunoSEQ multiplex PCR, while TCRdb's copy carries only in-frame clones and drops some. This table holds 150,000 to 200,000 clones, 85% to 95% found once. Sequences were derived from peripheral blood, sampled 28 days after the second dose of the MenACWY control vaccine. These receptors all come from an adult who received the MenACWY meningococcal vaccine as a control. CDR3s include the opening cysteine and the closing phenylalanine or tryptophan. Fields, in order: D gene, clone size, J gene, V gene, CDR3 protein, CDR3 DNA. D genes are given only for firm matches. The size of a clone is reported for some rows only, either as once, few or many, or as a class for expanded clones.

TRBD1 | NA | TRBJ1-2 | TRBV10-3 | CANRGQGMSGYTF | TGTGCCAACCGGGGACAGGGGATGAGTGGCTACACCTTC
TRBD1 | few | TRBJ1-6 | TRBV19 | CASSSAGGGNSPLHF | TGTGCCAGTAGTTCCGCAGGAGGGGGCAATTCACCCCTCCACTTT
NA | NA | TRBJ1-3 | TRBV4-1 | CASSLGGGRGNTIYF | TGCGCCAGCAGCCTGGGCGGGGGCAGAGGAAACACCATATATTTT
NA | NA | TRBJ2-5 | TRBV15 | CATSQFSRIQETQYF | TGTGCCACCAGCCAATTCAGCAGAATCCAAGAGACCCAGTACTTC
TRBD1 | once | TRBJ2-7 | TRBV7-9 | CASSPIGTGREQYF | TGTGCCAGCAGCCCCATCGGGACAGGGCGCGAGCAGTACTTC
TRBD1 | NA | TRBJ1-4 | TRBV2 | CASTGQTNEKLFF | TGTGCCAGCACGGGACAGACTAATGAAAAACTGTTTTTT
NA | NA | TRBJ1-5 | TRBV2 | CASSGGQPQHF | TGTGCCAGCAGTGGGGGGCAGCCCCAGCATTTT
NA | NA | TRBJ2-7 | TRBV2 | CASEMRQTSYEQYF | TGTGCCAGTGAAATGCGACAGACAAGCTACGAGCAGTACTTC
NA | NA | TRBJ1-2 | TRBV4-2 | CASSQVVNEPDYGYTF | TGTGCCAGCAGCCAAGTTGTGAACGAACCAGACTATGGCTACACCTTC
NA | NA | TRBJ2-5 | TRBV30 | CAWNFAKETQYF | TGTGCCTGGAACTTTGCGAAAGAGACCCAGTACTTC
NA | NA | TRBJ1-1 | TRBV12-3/TRBV12-4 | CASREGVWTEAFF | TGTGCCAGCAGGGAAGGGGTGTGGACTGAAGCTTTCTTT
NA | NA | TRBJ2-1 | TRBV5-1 | CASSLSFGANEQFF | TGCGCCAGCAGCTTATCCTTCGGCGCCAATGAGCAGTTCTTC
NA | NA | TRBJ2-3 | TRBV27 | CASGDRDGTDTQYF | TGTGCCAGCGGGGATAGGGATGGCACAGATACGCAGTATTTT
NA | NA | TRBJ2-1 | TRBV7-8 | CASSLSSSSYNEQFF | TGTGCCAGCAGCTTATCTTCGAGCTCCTACAATGAGCAGTTCTTC
NA | NA | TRBJ1-4 | TRBV7-6 | CASSPNRRQNRNEKLFF | TGTGCCAGCAGCCCCAACCGCCGACAGAACAGGAATGAAAAACTGTTTTTT
NA | NA | TRBJ2-7 | TRBV19 | CASSMEPGLSPYEQYF | TGTGCCAGTAGTATGGAGCCGGGACTCAGCCCCTACGAGCAGTACTTC
NA | NA | TRBJ1-2 | TRBV6-1 | CASSEVPTRVGYTF | TGTGCCAGCAGTGAAGTTCCAACCAGGGTTGGCTACACCTTC
NA | once | TRBJ2-2 | TRBV5-1 | CASSSRQAYTGELFF | TGCGCCAGCAGCTCCAGGCAGGCGTACACCGGGGAGCTGTTTTTT
NA | NA | TRBJ1-1 | TRBV5-4 | CASSWGDARTEAFF | TGTGCCAGCAGCTGGGGGGATGCGAGGACTGAAGCTTTCTTT
TRBD2 | NA | TRBJ2-7 | TRBV11-2 | CASSPGLDAGWQYF | TGTGCCAGCAGCCCGGGACTAGATGCGGGATGGCAGTACTTC
NA | once | TRBJ1-5 | TRBV27 | CASSLNPPGHDNQPQHF | TGTGCCAGCAGTTTAAACCCCCCCGGGCACGACAATCAGCCCCAGCATTTT
NA | NA | TRBJ1-5 | TRBV4-2 | CASSLTRKANQPQHF | TGTGCCAGCAGCCTAACACGAAAGGCCAATCAGCCCCAGCATTTT
NA | once | TRBJ1-1 | TRBV5-1 | CASSLAIGGVSTEAFF | TGCGCCAGCAGCTTGGCCATTGGCGGGGTGAGCACTGAAGCTTTCTTT
TRBD1 | once | TRBJ1-2 | TRBV3-1/TRBV3-2 | CASRPGQGRSYGYTF | TGTGCCAGCAGACCTGGACAGGGTCGAAGCTATGGCTACACCTTC
TRBD1 | NA | TRBJ2-1 | TRBV3-1/TRBV3-2 | CASSQVTGVNEQFF | TGTGCCAGCAGCCAAGTCACAGGGGTGAATGAGCAGTTCTTC
TRBD1 | NA | TRBJ2-7 | TRBV6-6 | CASIRDRASYEQYF | TGTGCCAGCATACGGGACAGAGCCTCCTACGAGCAGTACTTC
NA | NA | TRBJ2-7 | TRBV28 | CASNQIGYEQYF | TGTGCCAGCAACCAGATAGGCTACGAGCAGTACTTC
NA | once | TRBJ1-2 | TRBV28 | CASSPDYRQSGYTF | TGTGCCAGCAGTCCCGACTACCGACAGAGTGGCTACACCTTC
NA | NA | TRBJ1-5 | TRBV6-5 | CASLLEGGNQPQHF | TGTGCCAGCCTTCTAGAGGGCGGCAATCAGCCCCAGCATTTT
NA | NA | TRBJ2-1 | TRBV3-1/TRBV3-2 | CASSQGPPSEQFF | TGTGCCAGCAGCCAAGGGCCACCGAGTGAGCAGTTCTTC
NA | NA | TRBJ2-3 | TRBV28 | CASTLGQVGADTQYF | TGTGCCAGCACCCTAGGGCAGGTCGGGGCAGATACGCAGTATTTT
NA | NA | TRBJ2-7 | TRBV15 | CAIGQLYEQYF | TGTGCCATCGGACAGCTCTACGAGCAGTACTTC
NA | NA | TRBJ1-4 | TRBV30 | CAWSVPGGWGTNEKLFF | TGTGCCTGGAGTGTACCGGGGGGCTGGGGAACTAATGAAAAACTGTTTTTT
NA | NA | TRBJ1-1 | TRBV15 | CATSRETGRTEAFF | TGTGCCACCAGCAGAGAAACAGGGCGAACTGAAGCTTTCTTT
NA | NA | TRBJ2-3 | TRBV24-1 | CATSDPGGPDTQYF | TGTGCCACCAGTGATCCCGGGGGCCCAGATACGCAGTATTTT
NA | once | TRBJ2-1 | TRBV5-6 | CASSQGGVTSVEQFF | TGTGCCAGCAGCCAAGGGGGGGTTACATCGGTTGAGCAGTTCTTC
TRBD2 | NA | TRBJ2-7 | TRBV27 | CASSLSIGRGGLYEQYF | TGTGCCAGCAGTTTATCGATAGGGCGGGGGGGCCTCTACGAGCAGTACTTC
NA | once | TRBJ1-1 | TRBV6-5 | CASRLQWAMNTEAFF | TGTGCCAGCAGGCTCCAGTGGGCAATGAACACTGAAGCTTTCTTT
NA | NA | TRBJ2-2 | TRBV7-2 | CASSLVGVNTGELFF | TGTGCCAGCAGCTTAGTAGGGGTCAACACCGGGGAGCTGTTTTTT
NA | NA | TRBJ1-1 | TRBV5-1 | CASSFGEAAVGREAFF | TGCGCCAGCAGTTTCGGGGAGGCCGCGGTGGGACGTGAAGCTTTCTTT
TRBD2 | once | TRBJ2-7 | TRBV11-2 | CASSYHSGFTPQIYEQYF | TGTGCCAGCAGCTATCATAGCGGGTTCACCCCCCAAATCTACGAGCAGTACTTC